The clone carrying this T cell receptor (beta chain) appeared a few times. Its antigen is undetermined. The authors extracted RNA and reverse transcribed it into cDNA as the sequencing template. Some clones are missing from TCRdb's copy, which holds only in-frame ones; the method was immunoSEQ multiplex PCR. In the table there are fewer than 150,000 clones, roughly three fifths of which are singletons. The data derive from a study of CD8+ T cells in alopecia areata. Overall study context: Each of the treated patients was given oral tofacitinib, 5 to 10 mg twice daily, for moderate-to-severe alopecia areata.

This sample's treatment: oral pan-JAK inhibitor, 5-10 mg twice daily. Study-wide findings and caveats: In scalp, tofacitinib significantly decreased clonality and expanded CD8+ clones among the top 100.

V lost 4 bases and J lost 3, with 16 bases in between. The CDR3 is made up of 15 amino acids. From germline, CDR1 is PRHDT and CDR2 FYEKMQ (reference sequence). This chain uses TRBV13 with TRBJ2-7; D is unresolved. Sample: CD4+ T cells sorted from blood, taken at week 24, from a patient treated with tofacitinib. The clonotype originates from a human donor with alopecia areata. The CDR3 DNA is TGTGCCAGCAGCTCATCCAAAAAGGGTAGCTACGAGCAGTACTTC. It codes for CASSSSKKGSYEQYF.